Listed below are T cell receptor beta chains from one sample, sequenced in a study of cytotoxic CD8 clonotypes in ibrutinib-treated CLL. Sequencing was performed with immunoSEQ multiplex PCR; in TCRdb, only in-frame clones are kept and a portion is missing. The sample includes about 150,000 clones, roughly three quarters seen only once; the top ten take around 5%. Sequencing used PBMCs, obtained after 24 months of ibrutinib treatment. The receptors were sampled from a human donor with chronic lymphocytic leukemia. Each CDR3 is given with its conserved first and last residue. A D gene is named only where the DNA matches it firmly. Clone size, where shown, is once, few, many, or a class for clones that have expanded.

v_call	d_call	clone_size	j_call	cdr3_aa	cdr3_nt
TRBV6-1	-	once	TRBJ2-5	CASSEVGGRGETQYF	TGTGCCAGCAGTGAAGTGGGGGGGCGCGGGGAGACCCAGTACTTC
TRBV7-9	-	many	TRBJ1-2	CASSPGPGREGYTF	TGTGCCAGCAGCCCGGGCCCAGGGCGGGAGGGCTACACCTTC
TRBV6-6	TRBD1	-	TRBJ2-7	CASSYSNRGRPYEQYF	TGTGCCAGCAGTTACTCTAACAGGGGACGCCCCTACGAGCAGTACTTC
TRBV7-9	-	-	TRBJ1-2	CASSLAGNYGYTF	TGTGCCAGCAGCTTAGCGGGAAACTATGGCTACACCTTC
TRBV29-1	TRBD1	-	TRBJ2-7	CSVVPQGQGDEQYF	TGCAGCGTTGTCCCCCAGGGACAGGGAGACGAGCAGTACTTC
TRBV19	TRBD2	medium-sized	TRBJ2-4	CATTSGLAKNIQYF	TGTGCCACCACTAGCGGCCTAGCCAAAAACATTCAGTACTTC
TRBV7-6	-	-	TRBJ1-6	CASSLSGWGTSTSPLHF	TGTGCCAGCAGCTTATCGGGGTGGGGGACCTCCACTTCACCCCTCCACTTT
TRBV6-4	-	-	TRBJ2-7	CASSGYEQYF	TGTGCCAGCTCGGGCTACGAGCAGTACTTC
TRBV6-5	TRBD1	-	TRBJ1-1	CASSYGAGGEAFF	TGTGCCAGCAGTTACGGGGCAGGGGGAGAAGCTTTCTTT
TRBV6-5	TRBD2	-	TRBJ2-1	CASSPGTRGNEQFF	TGTGCCAGCAGCCCCGGGACTAGGGGGAATGAGCAGTTCTTC
TRBV6-6	-	-	TRBJ2-3	CASDRDGVTQYF	TGTGCCAGCGACCGGGATGGGGTTACGCAGTATTTT
TRBV4-2	-	few	TRBJ1-6	CASSQETHGNSPLHF	TGTGCCAGCAGCCAAGAGACACACGGGAACTCACCCCTCCACTTT
TRBV7-2	-	-	TRBJ2-1	CASSLGWENEQFF	TGTGCCAGCAGCTTAGGATGGGAAAATGAGCAGTTCTTC
TRBV2	TRBD2	-	TRBJ2-5	CASSVEAGDQETQYF	TGTGCCAGCAGTGTGGAAGCGGGGGACCAAGAGACCCAGTACTTC
TRBV9	-	few	TRBJ2-7	CASSAATGFYEQYF	TGTGCCAGCAGCGCAGCGACAGGCTTCTACGAGCAGTACTTC
TRBV7-8	TRBD1	-	TRBJ2-7	CASSPLGQGYEQYF	TGTGCCAGCAGCCCACTGGGACAGGGTTACGAGCAGTACTTC
TRBV5-6	-	once	TRBJ2-5	CASSLEAGLETQYF	TGTGCCAGCAGCTTGGAGGCTGGGCTGGAGACCCAGTACTTC
TRBV7-2	TRBD1	-	TRBJ1-3	CASSSRPQGGGNTIYF	TGTGCCAGCAGCTCTAGACCTCAGGGGGGTGGAAACACCATATATTTT
TRBV19	-	once	TRBJ1-1	CASSGGSTEAFF	TGTGCCAGTAGTGGGGGTAGCACTGAAGCTTTCTTT
TRBV9	TRBD1	-	TRBJ1-3	CASSGDRGPGNTIYF	TGTGCCAGCAGCGGAGACAGGGGGCCTGGAAACACCATATATTTT
TRBV7-2	-	-	TRBJ1-1	CASSLAGGLNTEAFF	TGTGCCAGCAGCTTAGCGGGGGGCTTGAACACTGAAGCTTTCTTT
TRBV5-1	TRBD2	-	TRBJ2-3	CASSSLPVAGGTDTQYF	TGCGCCAGCAGCTCCCTACCTGTAGCGGGAGGCACAGATACGCAGTATTTT
TRBV28	TRBD1	-	TRBJ1-2	CASSLGAGGNGYTF	TGTGCCAGCAGTTTAGGAGCAGGGGGCAATGGCTACACCTTC
TRBV5-4	-	-	TRBJ2-6	CASSPPGLPPGANVLTF	TGTGCCAGCAGCCCCCCGGGCCTCCCCCCAGGGGCCAACGTCCTGACTTTC
TRBV4-3	TRBD1	-	TRBJ2-7	CASSQDRQGTYEQYF	TGCGCCAGCAGCCAAGACCGACAGGGGACCTACGAGCAGTACTTC
TRBV28	TRBD1	-	TRBJ1-1	CASRRQGAPEAFF	TGTGCCAGCAGGAGACAGGGAGCACCTGAAGCTTTCTTT
TRBV28	-	few	TRBJ1-2	CASTPRLGGGYTF	TGTGCCAGCACCCCTAGGTTAGGGGGAGGCTACACCTTC
TRBV7-9	TRBD1	few	TRBJ2-7	CASSLVGQGIHEQYF	TGTGCCAGCAGCTTAGTGGGACAGGGGATACACGAGCAGTACTTC
TRBV9	TRBD1	-	TRBJ1-2	CASSVGGQATYYGYTF	TGTGCCAGCAGCGTAGGAGGACAGGCGACTTATTATGGCTACACCTTC
TRBV2	-	few	TRBJ1-2	CASTPWRGYTF	TGTGCCAGCACCCCCTGGCGGGGCTACACCTTC
TRBV9	TRBD2	-	TRBJ2-3	CASSVPSGGAADTQYF	TGTGCCAGCAGCGTCCCTAGCGGGGGGGCGGCAGATACGCAGTATTTT
TRBV14	-	few	TRBJ2-7	CASSPYLGEQYF	TGTGCCAGCAGCCCCTACTTGGGAGAGCAGTACTTC
TRBV27	-	-	TRBJ2-7	CASSLEGYRFYEQYF	TGTGCCAGCAGTTTAGAGGGATATCGTTTCTACGAGCAGTACTTC
TRBV7-9	-	-	TRBJ2-7	CASSPGADYEQYF	TGTGCCAGCAGCCCCGGGGCCGACTACGAGCAGTACTTC
TRBV18	-	-	TRBJ2-7	CASSPEQGYEQYF	TGTGCCAGCTCACCGGAACAGGGTTACGAGCAGTACTTC
TRBV10-3	-	-	TRBJ1-3	CAISDSHSSGNTIYF	TGTGCCATCAGTGACTCACACAGCTCTGGAAACACCATATATTTT
TRBV4-3	-	-	TRBJ1-2	CASSQEGWGGYTF	TGCGCCAGCAGCCAAGAAGGGTGGGGAGGCTACACCTTC
TRBV6-6	-	many	TRBJ2-7	CASSMNYEQYF	TGTGCCAGCAGTATGAACTACGAGCAGTACTTC
TRBV7-2	-	few	TRBJ1-1	CASSLVGGAPGLEAFF	TGTGCCAGCAGCTTAGTCGGGGGCGCGCCGGGTCTTGAAGCTTTCTTT
TRBV7-2	-	few	TRBJ2-5	CASSARLEETQYF	TGTGCCAGCAGCGCCCGACTAGAAGAGACCCAGTACTTC
TRBV7-3	-	-	TRBJ2-2	CASSFGGRTNTGELFF	TGTGCCAGCAGCTTCGGGGGACGGACTAACACCGGGGAGCTGTTTTTT
TRBV23-1	-	-	TRBJ2-3	CASTTTDTQYF	TGCGCCAGCACGACCACAGATACGCAGTATTTT
TRBV7-9	TRBD2	-	TRBJ2-3	CASSRTSGSLGPTDTQYF	TGTGCCAGCAGCAGGACTAGCGGGAGTCTGGGGCCAACAGATACGCAGTATTTT
TRBV6-5	TRBD1	medium-sized	TRBJ1-2	CASSYSTGTGYTF	TGTGCCAGCAGTTACTCGACAGGGACGGGCTACACCTTC
TRBV19	-	-	TRBJ2-3	CASSREWGTDTQYF	TGTGCCAGCTCGAGGGAGTGGGGCACAGATACGCAGTATTTT
TRBV10-3	-	few	TRBJ2-3	CAISPHGVADTQYF	TGTGCCATCAGCCCACATGGGGTTGCAGATACGCAGTATTTT
TRBV9	-	-	TRBJ2-5	CASSLGGLGTQYF	TGTGCCAGCAGCCTAGGGGGTTTGGGGACCCAGTACTTC
TRBV5-1	-	-	TRBJ1-2	CASSLGGATYGYTF	TGCGCCAGCAGCTTGGGGGGCGCGACCTATGGCTACACCTTC